Reported below is one T cell receptor (beta chain). These data belong to a study of cytomegalovirus exposure and HLA in healthy donors. The assay was immunoSEQ multiplex PCR, and TCRdb's table has in-frame clones only and misses some. Among some 120,000 clones listed, about 90% were seen once. Germline trimming cut 6 bases from V and 2 bases from J; bases unmatched to any gene: 4. Germline loops: CDR1 MNHEY, CDR2 SVGAGI. The CDR3 has 15 amino acids. The TCR sequence derives from a man in his thirties or forties in good health and CMV-seronegative. Sequencing used PBMCs. The chain has TRBV6-5 and TRBJ2-6, with TRBD1 matching 7 bases. CDR3 sequence (DNA): TGTGCCAGCAGCCCCGACAGGGCTGGGGCCAACGTCCTGACTTTC. Its translation is CASSPDRAGANVLTF.